This T cell receptor beta chain was found in a study of cytomegalovirus exposure and HLA in healthy donors. V was trimmed by 2 bases and J by 0 bases, leaving 15 bases between them. Germline loops: CDR1 SGDLS, CDR2 YYNGEE. The CDR3 is 17 amino acids. Both 60 Vbeta primers and 13 Jbeta primers went into the PCR. Here immunoSEQ multiplex PCR was the method, and the copy in TCRdb shows in-frame clones only, minus some. The table has more than 70,000 clones, about 70% seen once. Sequencing used PBMCs. The TCR sequence derives from a man aged 35-49 years in good health and CMV-seropositive. V is TRBV9 and J is TRBJ1-3; no clear D gene. The chain's CDR3 is CASSVAQHSSSGNTIYF. CDR3 coding DNA: TGTGCCAGCAGCGTCGCTCAGCACAGCAGCTCTGGAAACACCATATATTTT. The full variable domain, completed using reference TRBV9 and TRBJ1-3, is DSGVTQTPKHLITATGQRVTLRCSPRSGDLSVYWYQQSLDQGLQFLIQYYNGEERAKGNILERFSAQQFPDLHSELNLSSLELGDSALYFCASSVAQHSSSGNTIYFGEGSWLTVV.